This TCR beta chain stems from a study of blood T cell repertoires in COVID-19. Study-wide background: Specimens from acute and convalescent COVID-19 originated in the United States, Italy and Spain. PBMCs, B-cell-depleted T cells, or T cells were the source of the cDNA or gDNA that made up the material.

J was trimmed by 4 bases and V by 5 bases; bases with no gene match: 3. Germline CDR1 SGHAT, CDR2 FQNNGV. The CDR3 runs to 13 residues. In the authors' workflow: Quantification of nucleated cells was approximated via reference gene primer amplification. Libraries were prepared by immunoSEQ multiplex PCR; TCRdb keeps only in-frame clonotypes and omits some of them. Clonal size and the V and J genes are those of that table, whereas D and trimming came from the DNA. The profile shows approximately 99,000 clones, roughly 70% of them singletons. The sequence derives from a woman aged 40 to 50 with acute or convalescent COVID-19. Material for sequencing was peripheral blood. The chain recombines TRBV11-2 with TRBJ1-2; 8 nucleotides agree with TRBD1. In DNA form, the CDR3 reads TGTGCCAGCAGCACAACAGGGGGCTATGGCTACACCTTC. Translated, it gives CASSTTGGYGYTF.